These 19 T cell receptor beta chains share one sample of origin, sequenced in a study of metastatic and nonmetastatic thyroid tumors. Treatment of any kind had been given to no patient before thyroid surgery. TCRdb reprocessed the PCR reads using MiXCR. This sample has approximately 58,000 clones, with 20% to 25% found just once. Source material: blood. These TCRs come from a female donor with papillary thyroid cancer or a benign thyroid nodule (not recorded which). Some clones in this sample may be carry-over from other donors' samples.

This clone was recorded many times. The DNA of the CDR3 is TGTGCCAGCAGTTCCCGGGGGCCCCAGCATTTT. Amino acids: CASSSRGPQHF. The chain is built from TRBV12-3 or TRBV12-4 and TRBJ1-5; D is uncertain. This CDR3 spans 11 amino acids. V lost 4 bases and J 9 bases, leaving 7 bases between the germline ends.

In regard to this clone: A much larger clonotype is one base distant, so this may be a read error. The rearrangement links TRBV28 to TRBJ1-2; 8 positions agree with TRBD1. Germline V gene data show CDR1 as MDHEN and CDR2 as SYDVKM. The CDR3 contains 13 residues. CDR3 DNA: TGTGCCAGCAGAAGACAGGGGCAGGTTGGCTACAACTTC. Translated: CASRRQGQVGYNF.

This clone has a count of ten or more. J is TRBJ2-7 and V is TRBV4-1, with a possible D match to TRBD1 (6 bases). Trimming removed 4 bases from V and 6 bases from J, with 13 bases in between. The CDR3 consists of 13 residues. The germline V gene encodes CDR1 MGHRA and CDR2 YSYEKL. The CDR3 spells CASSRGTLLEQYF. The CDR3 DNA follows: TGCGCCAGCAGCCGGGGGACACTCCTCGAGCAGTACTTC.

This clone was recorded many times. An end of the junction does not agree with germline; a read error may underlie this. This chain links TRBV7-7 with TRBJ2-5; the D call may be TRBD1 or TRBD2 (5 bases each). Germline CDR1 SSHAT, CDR2 FNYEAQ (reference sequence). The CDR3 totals 16 residues. CDR3 loop: CASSQGASRSQETQYF. CDR3 nucleotide sequence: TGTGCTAGCAGCCAAGGGGCTAGCAGATCCCAAGAGACCCAGTACTTC.

This clone was counted many times. The V and J genes are TRBV15 and TRBJ1-1; D remains unclear. V gave up 4 bases and J gave up 1 base, with 10 bases separating them. The CDR3 has 14 amino acids. Per the germline V gene, CDR1 is LNHNV and CDR2 is YYDKDF (reference sequence). The CDR3: CATSTWDSNTEAFF. CDR3 coding DNA: TGTGCCACCAGCACTTGGGATTCGAACACTGAAGCTTTCTTT.

This clone was detected ten times or more. This chain uses TRBV30 with TRBJ1-2; a weak D match, TRBD1 (5 bases). The CDR3 spans 16 residues. The germline V gene encodes CDR1 GTSNPN and CDR2 SVGIG (reference sequence). V lost 0 bases, J lost 5 bases, and 19 bases lay in between. The CDR3 region has the DNA TGTGCCTGGAGTGTACAAACCGGGGACGGCAGATATGGCTACACCTTC. Its protein is CAWSVQTGDGRYGYTF.

This clone was detected ten times or more. This chain's CDR3 is CASSPGQGWGYTF. The CDR3, as DNA: TGTGCCAGCAGCCCAGGACAGGGGTGGGGCTACACCTTC. The chain couples TRBV7-9 to TRBJ1-2; 9 nucleotides match TRBD1. After removal of 5 bases from V and 8 bases from J, the junction contained 6 bases not matched to a gene. The germline V gene has CDR1 SEHNR and CDR2 FQNEAQ (reference sequence). This CDR3 is built from 13 residues.

This clone has more than one count but fewer than ten. A single base separates this from a much larger clone, so it may be a read error. The genes are TRBV4-2 and TRBJ2-3, with D possibly being TRBD1 (5 bases). Trimming removed 5 bases at V and 2 bases at J, with 17 bases between. The CDR3 sequence is 16 residues long. Germline CDR1 reads LGHNA; CDR2 reads YNFKEQ. The CDR3, as DNA: TGTGCCAGCAGCATACCTCCGGACATGTACACAGATACGCAGTATTTT. This sequence encodes CASSIPPDMYTDTQYF.

This clone occurred a few times. Sequence at one end of the junction differs from germline and may be a read error. The chain employs TRBV9 and TRBJ2-3; 8 bases are shared with TRBD2. This CDR3 is 12 amino acids long. Looked up from germline, CDR1 is SGDLS and CDR2 is YYNGEE. The DNA for the CDR3 is TGTGCCAGCATGGGGACTAGGGATATGCAGTATTTT. Protein product: CASMGTRDMQYF.

As regards this clone: A read error is possible here, since a much larger clone lies one base away. The V call is TRBV12-3 or TRBV12-4, the J call TRBJ1-5; no reliable D call. Trimming removed 2 bases from V and 3 bases from J, with 8 bases in between. CDR3 size: 14 residues. CDR3 bases: TGTGCCAGCAGTTTAACAGTCGACAATCAGCCCCAGCATTTT. This encodes CASSLTVDNQPQHF.

This clone was counted a few times. One base away lies a much larger clone, so this may be a sequencing read error. This chain joins TRBV29-1 and TRBJ1-1; TRBD1 is a possible D gene (5 bases). CDR3 length: 16 amino acids. V was shortened by 7 bases and J by 7 bases, with 28 bases between the two germline ends. The V gene's germline CDR1 is SQVTM and CDR2 ANQGSEA. The CDR3 DNA reads TGCAGCGCACGGGGCACCCAGGGCCCCCAGAACGGTGAAGCTTTCTTT. Its translation is CSARGTQGPQNGEAFF.

This clone was picked up many times. The chain is built from TRBV5-4 and TRBJ2-2; TRBD2 might be the D (5 bases). The CDR3 is 14 amino acids. Germline assignment: CDR1 SGHNT and CDR2 YYREEE (reference sequence). V lost 4 bases and J 6 bases, leaving 13 bases between the germline ends. CDR3 sequence (DNA): TGTGCCAGCAGCGAGGCCACCGGGGCCGGGGAGCTGTTTTTT. Translating it yields CASSEATGAGELFF.

In this sample, this clone turned up many times. This rearrangement joins TRBV28 to TRBJ2-7; a possible D gene is TRBD1 (5 bases). Germline lookup yields CDR1 MDHEN and CDR2 SYDVKM. This CDR3 is 15 amino acids long. Trimming stripped 1 base from V and 5 bases from J, with 15 bases between. The CDR3 is CASSLSPGYIDEQYF. As DNA, the CDR3 is TGTGCCAGCAGTTTATCCCCAGGGTATATCGACGAGCAGTACTTC.

This clone showed up many times. The chain combines TRBV5-6 with TRBJ1-1, with no clear D. The length of the CDR3 is 14 residues. The V end was cut by 0 bases, the J end by 2 bases, with 8 bases between. The germline CDR1 and CDR2 sequences are SGHDT and YYEEEE. CDR3 sequence (DNA): TGTGCCAGCAGCTTGGAACGGAAAAACACTGAAGCTTTCTTT. It encodes CASSLERKNTEAFF.

Ten or more counts support this clone. V usage is TRBV5-1 and J usage is TRBJ2-5; D is ambiguous. Germline V CDR1 and CDR2: SGHRS, YFSETQ. The germline V and J ends were trimmed by 0 bases and 2 bases, with 11 bases remaining between them. CDR3 size: 15 residues. CDR3 in DNA: TGCGCCAGCAGCTTGGGGGTCACCCTACAAGAGACCCAGTACTTC. The encoded protein is CASSLGVTLQETQYF.

At least ten counts were recorded for this clone. The genes are TRBV14 and TRBJ1-1; weak D call: TRBD1 (6 bases). CDR3 length equals 13 residues. Germline lookup yields CDR1 SGHDN and CDR2 FVKESK. Trimming removed 5 bases from V and 1 base from J, with 8 bases in between. This CDR3 reads CASSRTENTEAFF. CDR3 DNA sequence: TGTGCCAGCAGCAGGACAGAGAACACTGAAGCTTTCTTT.

This clone was observed at least ten times. This chain uses TRBV7-8 with TRBJ1-1; 8 bases fit TRBD1. V was pared by 7 bases and J by 2 bases, with 12 bases of the junction left unmatched. This CDR3 has 16 amino acids. CDR1 is SGHVS and CDR2 is FQNEAQ in the germline V gene. As DNA, the CDR3 is TGTGCCAGCACCCGGACAGGGAGCTCCGTTAACACTGAAGCTTTCTTT. It specifies CASTRTGSSVNTEAFF.

In this sample, this clone turned up many times. The chain joins TRBV6-1 to TRBJ2-3; D call uncertain. Germline CDR1 is MNHNS and CDR2 is SASEGT. Trimming removed 3 bases from V and 9 bases from J, with 10 bases in between. This CDR3 has 12 residues. CDR3 in amino acids: CASSDQTRTQYF. The CDR3 DNA reads as TGTGCCAGCAGTGACCAGACAAGGACGCAGTATTTT.

This clone was observed many times. The chain links TRBV5-1 to TRBJ1-2; the match to TRBD1 covers 7 bases. CDR1 is SGHRS, CDR2 YFSETQ, per germline. The CDR3 is made up of 18 amino acids. V lost 2 bases to trimming and J lost 4 bases; unmatched junction nucleotides: 17. The CDR3 region has the DNA TGCGCCAGCAGCTTCCTCCGGGACAGACACCTAGGAGGCTATGGCTACACCTTC. Encoded protein: CASSFLRDRHLGGYGYTF.